A single sample gave rise to the 23 T cell receptor beta chains below, sequenced in a study of blood T cells in healthy people across ages. With a J-beta primer mix and a sample-barcoded 5' primer, a second PCR ran 7 to 11 cycles. TCRdb re-analysed the 5' RACE reads in MiXCR, keeping a single row per CDR3 protein. The table has approximately 800,000 distinct CDR3 sequences, roughly 25% seen once. The same data also went into a second study, on T cells of mothers and their children.

What was sequenced was blood. The receptor set was obtained from a boy younger than 18 in good health.

Comment on this clonotype: The junction differs from germline at one of its ends, possibly a read error. The gene calls are TRBV19 and TRBJ2-3; D call uncertain. From germline, CDR1 is LNHDA and CDR2 SQIVND (reference sequence). This CDR3 has 16 residues. CDR3 bases: TGTGCCAGTAGTATAGCAGGTCCCAGAGGTGGCGATACGCGGTATTTT. Protein sequence: CASSIAGPRGGDTRYF.

This clonotype showed up just a few times. This chain links TRBV5-4 with TRBJ2-5; 7 bases map to TRBD1. The J call is doubtful: the DNA matches TRBJ2-7 better. Germline CDR1 reads SGHNT; CDR2 reads YYREEE (reference sequence). This CDR3 region has 14 residues. In DNA, the CDR3 is TGTGCCAGCAGCCAAGGGGGCTCCTACTACGAGCAGTACTTC. Translated, it gives CASSQGGSYYEQYF.

V is TRBV2 and J is TRBJ2-1, with no clear D. Germline V CDR1 and CDR2: SNHLY, FYNNEI. CDR3 length: 16 residues. The V and J ends lost 0 bases and 1 base respectively, with 10 bases between them. The CDR3 DNA reads as TGTGCCAGCAGTGAAGCCGTCGGCCTTTCCTACAATGAGCAGTTCTTC. Protein product: CASSEAVGLSYNEQFF.

This clonotype was found once. The rearrangement joins TRBV7-2 to TRBJ2-7, with TRBD1 identical over 7 bases. Germline V lookup: CDR1 SGHTA, CDR2 FQGNSA. The junction had 10 bases not matched to a gene; V was cut back by 5 bases and J by 3 bases. The CDR3 runs 15 residues. CDR3 bases: TGTGCCAGCAGCGTCCGGGACAGATCCTACTACGAGCAGTACTTC. It encodes CASSVRDRSYYEQYF.

The chain joins TRBV18 to TRBJ2-5, with D possibly called TRBD1 or TRBD2 (5 bases each). The DNA matches TRBJ2-7 better at its end, which makes the J call doubtful. Germline V gene data show CDR1 as KGHSH and CDR2 as LQKENI. This CDR3 comprises 17 residues. CDR3 coding DNA: TGTGCCAGCTCACCACCGGAGCCGGGACGTCGGAGTCTCGAGCAGTACTTC. This sequence encodes CASSPPEPGRRSLEQYF.

This chain joins TRBV7-9 and TRBJ2-3, with 7 bases that match TRBD1. V dropped 4 bases and J dropped 6; count of bases not matched to a gene: 10. CDR1 is SEHNR and CDR2 is FQNEAQ in the germline V gene (reference sequence). The CDR3 totals 15 residues. The DNA for the CDR3 is TGTGCCAGCAGCTCCCCCGACAGGGTAACGGATACGCAGTATTTT. Translated: CASSSPDRVTDTQYF.

The chain employs TRBV12-3 or TRBV12-4 and TRBJ1-1; no firm D call. The CDR3 runs to 11 residues. The germline V and J ends were trimmed by 5 bases and 7 bases, with 8 bases remaining between them. This CDR3 reads CASSVWDEAFF. In DNA, the CDR3 is TGTGCCAGCAGTGTTTGGGATGAAGCTTTCTTT.

The chain carries TRBV6-5 and TRBJ2-5, with unresolved D. This CDR3 contains 14 residues. The ends were cut back, 6 bases at V and 5 bases at J, with 16 bases in the middle. Germline CDR1 reads MNHEY; CDR2 reads SVGAGI. This chain's CDR3 is CASSLSIKVETQYF. In DNA form, the CDR3 reads TGTGCCAGCAGCCTTTCAATTAAGGTCGAGACCCAGTACTTC.

This clonotype turned up a few times. The chain is built from TRBV6-1 and TRBJ1-2; D possibly corresponds to TRBD1 (5 bases). The CDR3 totals 13 residues. Germline values: CDR1 MNHNS, CDR2 SASEGT. The V end was cut by 8 bases, the J end by 2 bases, with 12 bases between. CDR3 sequence reads: CASGRDRNYGYTF. Here the CDR3 DNA reads TGTGCCAGCGGACGGGACCGCAACTATGGCTACACCTTC.

The J gene is TRBJ1-2, the V gene TRBV12-3 or TRBV12-4; tentatively, D is TRBD1 (6 bases). The V and J ends lost 3 bases and 6 bases respectively, with 11 bases between them. This CDR3 is 13 amino acids long. The CDR3 DNA follows: TGTGCCAGCAGTTTTAGGGGGACGGATGGCTACACCTTC. Its translation: CASSFRGTDGYTF.

This sequence joins TRBV28 and TRBJ1-5, with D maybe TRBD1 (6 bases). V lost 4 bases and J 0 bases, leaving 13 bases between the germline ends. The CDR3 is 16 residues long. Germline V CDR1 and CDR2: MDHEN, SYDVKM. CDR3 sequence (DNA): TGTGCCAGCAGTTATTTACAGGGACCTAGCAATCAGCCCCAGCATTTT. Protein product: CASSYLQGPSNQPQHF.

This chain's CDR3 is CASSPGGLYGYTF. CDR3 coding DNA: TGTGCCAGCAGCCCCGGGGGGCTCTATGGCTACACCTTC. The rearrangement links TRBV14 to TRBJ1-2; possible D gene TRBD1, 6 bases. CDR3 length: 13 residues. CDR1 is SGHDN and CDR2 is FVKESK in the germline V gene. V was shortened by 4 bases and J by 4 bases, with 10 bases between the two germline ends.

The rearrangement links TRBV27 to TRBJ2-1, with a possible D match to TRBD2 (6 bases). Trimming cost V 6 bases and J 8 bases, with 23 bases left between them. This CDR3 spans 16 amino acids. Germline CDR1 reads MNHEY; CDR2 reads SMNVEV (reference sequence). This chain's CDR3 is CASRPGGVGGGDEQFF. In DNA, the CDR3 is TGTGCCAGCAGACCCGGGGGAGTGGGAGGAGGGGATGAGCAGTTCTTC.

This clonotype was observed a handful of times. This sequence joins TRBV7-6 and TRBJ2-6; no clear D. Trimming left V 2 bases short and J 0 bases short, with 11 bases between. Germline-derived CDR1 and CDR2 are SGHVS and FNYEAQ. This CDR3 region has 17 residues. The CDR3 DNA reads TGTGCCAGCAGCTTATTACCAGTGAACTCTGGGGCCAACGTCCTGACTTTC. Translation gives CASSLLPVNSGANVLTF.

This clonotype was recorded a few times. The chain couples TRBV28 to TRBJ1-5; D gene uncertain. Germline V lookup: CDR1 MDHEN, CDR2 SYDVKM. Trimming left V 4 bases short and J 4 bases short, with 20 bases between. This CDR3 contains 17 residues. Here the CDR3 DNA reads TGTGCCAGCAGTTCTAGACTCCTAAAATCGGGTAATCAGCCCCAGCATTTT. It translates to CASSSRLLKSGNQPQHF.

The V and J genes are TRBV12-3 or TRBV12-4 and TRBJ1-3; the match to TRBD1 covers 12 bases. The CDR3 covers 17 residues. The ends lost 5 bases at V and 3 bases at J; junction bases unmatched: 8. The chain's CDR3 is CASSDPGQGASGNTIYF. CDR3 in DNA: TGTGCCAGCAGTGACCCGGGACAGGGGGCGAGTGGAAACACCATATATTTT.

The J gene is TRBJ2-1, the V gene TRBV29-1, with TRBD1 as a possible D gene (6 bases). The CDR3 is 14 amino acids. Trimming shortened V by 7 bases and J by 0 bases, and 13 bases separated the two germline ends. Per the germline V gene, CDR1 is SQVTM and CDR2 is ANQGSEA. The chain's CDR3 is CSARGGDSYNEQFF. CDR3 in DNA: TGCAGCGCCCGAGGGGGAGACTCCTACAATGAGCAGTTCTTC.

The genes are TRBV2 and TRBJ2-5; D is ambiguous. The V gene's germline CDR1 is SNHLY and CDR2 FYNNEI. Trimming took off 3 bases at V and 4 bases at J, with 6 bases between the two ends. CDR3 length: 12 residues. The CDR3 nucleotides read TGTGCCAGCAGTGACGATCGAGAGACCCAGTACTTC. Protein: CASSDDRETQYF.

The gene calls are TRBV5-1 and TRBJ2-7; D perhaps matches TRBD1 (6 bases). The CDR3 is 15 amino acids. In germline, CDR1 is SGHRS, CDR2 YFSETQ. Trimming left V 4 bases short and J 4 bases short, with 18 bases between. The CDR3 here is CASSAETLRGYEQYF. The DNA of the CDR3 is TGCGCCAGCAGCGCGGAGACTCTCAGGGGATACGAGCAGTACTTC. Full variable domain (rest looked up from reference TRBV5-1 and TRBJ2-7): KAGVTQTPRYLIKTRGQQVTLSCSPISGHRSVSWYQQTPGQGLQFLFEYFSETQRNKGNFPGRFSGRQFSNSRSEMNVSTLELGDSALYLCASSAETLRGYEQYFGPGTRLTVT.

On this clonotype itself: Germline and junction disagree at one end, which may indicate a read error. The chain recombines TRBV4-1 with TRBJ2-2, with D possibly matching TRBD2 (5 bases). CDR3 length: 13 amino acids. The germline V gene encodes CDR1 MGHRA and CDR2 YSYEKL. CDR3 coding DNA: TGCGCCAGCAGCCCCAGCGGCTACGGGGAACTGTTTTTT. Translating gives CASSPSGYGELFF.

The V and J genes are TRBV7-2 and TRBJ1-6; TRBD1 matches 7 bases. The CDR3 is 15 amino acids. V lost 5 bases, J lost 5 bases, and 6 bases stayed unmatched. Germline loops: CDR1 SGHTA, CDR2 FQGNSA. Here the CDR3 DNA reads TGTGCCAGCAGCCAGGGGACAGCAGATAATTCACCCCTCCACTTT. Its translation is CASSQGTADNSPLHF.

The chain combines TRBV10-3 with TRBJ2-7; 7 bases agree with TRBD2. Germline CDR1 ENHRY, CDR2 SYGVKD. Unmatched junction bases numbered 7, after V lost 3 bases and J lost 5 bases. The CDR3 runs to 14 residues. The CDR3 DNA reads TGTGCCATCAGTGAATTGAGCGGGGAGGACGAGCAGTACTTC. This gives the protein CAISELSGEDEQYF.

This clonotype was observed a few times. This chain links TRBV15 with TRBJ2-1, with 7 bases aligning to TRBD1. The germline CDR1 and CDR2 sequences are LNHNV and YYDKDF (reference sequence). The junction had 7 bases not matched to a gene; V was cut back by 0 bases and J by 5 bases. CDR3 size: 16 residues. Written as DNA, the CDR3 is TGTGCCACCAGCAGAGATTCCGGACAGGTGGACAATGAGCAGTTCTTC. It codes for CATSRDSGQVDNEQFF.